The clone carrying this T cell receptor beta chain was observed a few times. The antigen remains undetermined. This specimen comes from a study of blood T cells in healthy people across ages. Findings of the study overall: Long-lived donors carried more naive CD4+ cells and greater diversity than aged donors.

This CDR3 is built from 13 residues. The V gene end was trimmed by 2 bases and the J gene end by 5 bases; junction bases not matched to a gene: 6. Per the germline V gene, CDR1 is GTSNPN and CDR2 is SVGIG (reference sequence). Combining a sample-barcoded 5' primer with a J-beta primer mix, a second PCR ran for roughly 7 to 11 cycles. Each single sample gave us at least 2.5 million CDR3-containing paired-end reads. MiXCR, run by TCRdb on the 5' RACE reads, gives a single entry per CDR3 protein. The sample contains 700,000 to 950,000 distinct CDR3 sequences, 43% of which appear only once. The chain joins TRBV30 to TRBJ2-7; 7 bases align to TRBD1. The sequence came from a woman aged 60 to 75 in good health. The material sequenced was blood. This chain's CDR3 is CAWSRTGVNEQYF. The DNA of the CDR3 is TGTGCCTGGAGTAGGACAGGAGTCAACGAGCAGTACTTC. Based on the CDR3 plus reference TRBV30 and TRBJ2-7, the full variable domain is SQTIHQWPATLVQPVGSPLSLECTVEGTSNPNLYWYRQAAGRGLQLLFYSVGIGQISSEVPQNLSASRPQDRQFILSSKKLLLSDSGFYLCAWSRTGVNEQYFGPGTRLTVT.